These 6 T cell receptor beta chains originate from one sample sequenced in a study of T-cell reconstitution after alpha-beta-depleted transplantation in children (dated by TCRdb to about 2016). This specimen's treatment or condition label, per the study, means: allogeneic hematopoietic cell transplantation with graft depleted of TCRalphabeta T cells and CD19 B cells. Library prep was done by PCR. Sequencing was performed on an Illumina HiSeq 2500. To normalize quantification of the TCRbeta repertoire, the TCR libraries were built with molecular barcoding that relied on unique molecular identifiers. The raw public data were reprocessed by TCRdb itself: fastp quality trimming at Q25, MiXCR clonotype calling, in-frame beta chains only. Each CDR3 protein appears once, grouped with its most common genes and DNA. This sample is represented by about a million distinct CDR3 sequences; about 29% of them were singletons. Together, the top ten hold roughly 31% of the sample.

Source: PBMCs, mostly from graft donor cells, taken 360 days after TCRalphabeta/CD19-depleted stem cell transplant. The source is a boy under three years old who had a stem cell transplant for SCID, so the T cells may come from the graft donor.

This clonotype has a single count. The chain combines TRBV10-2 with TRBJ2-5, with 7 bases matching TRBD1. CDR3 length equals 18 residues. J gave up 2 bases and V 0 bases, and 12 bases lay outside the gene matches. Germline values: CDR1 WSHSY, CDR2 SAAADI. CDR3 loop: CASSESKAVVTGQETQYF. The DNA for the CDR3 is TGCGCCAGCAGTGAGTCGAAAGCCGTCGTGACAGGGCAAGAGACCCAGTACTTC.

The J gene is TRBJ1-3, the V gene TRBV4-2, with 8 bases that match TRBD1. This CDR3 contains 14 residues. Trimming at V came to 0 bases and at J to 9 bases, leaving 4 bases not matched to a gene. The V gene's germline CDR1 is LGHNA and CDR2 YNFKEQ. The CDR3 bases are TGTGCCAGCAGCCAAGATCGACAGGGGAGCACCATATATTTT. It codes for CASSQDRQGSTIYF.

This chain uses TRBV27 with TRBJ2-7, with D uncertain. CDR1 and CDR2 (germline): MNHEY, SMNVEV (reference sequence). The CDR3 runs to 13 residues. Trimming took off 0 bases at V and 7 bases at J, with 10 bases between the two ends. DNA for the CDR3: TGTGCCAGCAGTTTATCGAGGTCAGCGGAGCAGTACTTC. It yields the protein CASSLSRSAEQYF.

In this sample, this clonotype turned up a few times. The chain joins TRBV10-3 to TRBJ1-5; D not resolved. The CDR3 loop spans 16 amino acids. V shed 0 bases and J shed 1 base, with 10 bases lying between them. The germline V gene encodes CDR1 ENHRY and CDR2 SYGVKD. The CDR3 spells CAISESNSGSNQPQHF. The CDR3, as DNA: TGTGCCATCAGTGAGTCTAATTCAGGAAGCAATCAGCCCCAGCATTTT.

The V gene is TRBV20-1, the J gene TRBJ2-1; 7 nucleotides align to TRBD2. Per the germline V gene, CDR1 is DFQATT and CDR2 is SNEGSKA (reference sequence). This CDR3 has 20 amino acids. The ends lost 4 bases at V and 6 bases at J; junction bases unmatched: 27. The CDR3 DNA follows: TGCAGTGCTAAGGGTTCGCGCGATGGGCGATGGGGACTACCGGGCAATGAGCAGTTCTTC. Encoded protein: CSAKGSRDGRWGLPGNEQFF.

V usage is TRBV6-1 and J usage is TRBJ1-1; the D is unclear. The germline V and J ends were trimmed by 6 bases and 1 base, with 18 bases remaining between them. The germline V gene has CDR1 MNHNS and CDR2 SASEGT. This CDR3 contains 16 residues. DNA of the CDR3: TGTGCCAGCAGGCCGAAAATTTTCCGACAGAACACTGAAGCTTTCTTT. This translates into CASRPKIFRQNTEAFF.